Following are 9 T cell receptor beta chains from one sample sequenced in a study of cytomegalovirus exposure and HLA in healthy donors (dated by TCRdb to the late 2010s). Library preparation was by the immunoSEQ multiplex PCR assay. A mixture of 60 forward primers for TCR Vbeta segments and 13 reverse primers for TCR Jbeta segments was used in the multiplex PCR. Imported from immuneACCESS, the table was reduced by TCRdb to in-frame sequences with V and J called. These copies leave out some clones; in studies compared against another copy, an unresolved V gene accounts for under half, and the cause of the remainder is not known. This sample gives 120,000 or so clones in total; approximately 76% of them show up just once. 16% of the sample belongs to the ten largest clones. The specimen was PBMCs. Receptors were obtained from a man aged 50 or older in good health and CMV-seropositive.

The V and J genes are TRBV6-6 and TRBJ1-1; D possibly corresponds to TRBD1 (5 bases). Per germline, CDR1 MNHNY and CDR2 SVGAGI (reference sequence). The CDR3 runs to 11 residues. V lost 8 bases and J lost 10, with 14 bases in between. This CDR3 reads CASSGEGRAFF. The CDR3, as DNA: TGTGCCAGCTCGGGAGAGGGGAGAGCTTTCTTT.

The chain employs TRBV6-6 and TRBJ1-2; D possibly corresponds to TRBD1 (5 bases). V lost 6 bases, J lost 6 bases, and 17 bases lay in between. Germline CDR1 is MNHNY and CDR2 is SVGAGI (reference sequence). CDR3 length equals 14 residues. DNA of the CDR3: TGTGCCAGCAGCAGTTACGGGGGAGTAAATGGCTACACCTTC. Translation: CASSSYGGVNGYTF.

This chain connects TRBV18 to TRBJ1-1, with 7 positions matching TRBD1. The CDR3 is 14 amino acids. The germline gives CDR1 KGHSH, CDR2 LQKENI. Trimming cost V 4 bases and J 3 bases; bases outside gene matches: 5. CDR3 amino acids: CASSRDRVDTEAFF. The CDR3 region has the DNA TGTGCCAGCTCACGAGACAGGGTCGACACTGAAGCTTTCTTT.

The chain combines TRBV7-6 with TRBJ1-1; no definite D call. Germline CDR1 SGHVS, CDR2 FNYEAQ. The CDR3 runs to 14 residues. V was trimmed by 0 bases and J by 4 bases, leaving 9 bases between them. The CDR3 reads CASSLAPGSTEAFF. CDR3 DNA sequence: TGTGCCAGCAGCTTAGCACCTGGGAGCACTGAAGCTTTCTTT.

The V gene is TRBV13, the J gene TRBJ1-5; a possible D gene is TRBD1 (5 bases). The CDR3 contains 14 residues. The V gene's germline CDR1 is PRHDT and CDR2 FYEKMQ (reference sequence). Trimming pared 3 bases from V and 3 bases from J, leaving 9 bases between. CDR3 residues: CASSFGRDNQPQHF. CDR3 nucleotides: TGTGCCAGCAGCTTCGGCAGGGACAATCAGCCCCAGCATTTT.

J is TRBJ2-1 and V is TRBV6-4; possible D gene TRBD2, 5 bases. CDR3 size: 15 residues. Looked up from germline, CDR1 is MRHNA and CDR2 is SNTAGT. V gave up 5 bases and J gave up 12 bases, with 23 bases separating them. CDR3 amino acids: CASSPTPGPEGRQFF. The CDR3 DNA reads as TGTGCCAGCAGTCCAACCCCCGGGCCCGAGGGTAGGCAGTTCTTC.

The CDR3: CASSQDEAGDNQPQHF. CDR3 nucleotide sequence: TGTGCCAGCAGCCAAGATGAAGCAGGGGACAATCAGCCCCAGCATTTT. This rearrangement joins TRBV4-2 to TRBJ1-5; D is perhaps TRBD1 (6 bases). V shed 0 bases and J shed 3 bases, with 12 bases lying between them. Germline CDR1 LGHNA, CDR2 YNFKEQ. The CDR3 has 16 amino acids.

This chain joins TRBV19 and TRBJ1-1; 10 nucleotides match TRBD1. The ends lost 0 bases at V and 4 bases at J; junction bases unmatched: 14. CDR1 is LNHDA, CDR2 SQIVND, per germline (reference sequence). The CDR3 is 19 residues long. CDR3 loop: CASSIERDRGFLWVTEAFF. The CDR3 DNA sequence: TGTGCCAGTAGTATAGAACGGGACAGGGGTTTTCTTTGGGTCACTGAAGCTTTCTTT.

The chain employs TRBV27 and TRBJ2-3; TRBD2 aligns across 14 bases. CDR3 size: 16 residues. CDR1 MNHEY and CDR2 SMNVEV come from the germline V gene (reference sequence). V gave up 5 bases and J gave up 3 bases; unmatched junction bases: 4. DNA for the CDR3: TGTGCCAGCAGTCTGGGACTAGCGGGAGCAACAGATACGCAGTATTTT. Residues: CASSLGLAGATDTQYF.